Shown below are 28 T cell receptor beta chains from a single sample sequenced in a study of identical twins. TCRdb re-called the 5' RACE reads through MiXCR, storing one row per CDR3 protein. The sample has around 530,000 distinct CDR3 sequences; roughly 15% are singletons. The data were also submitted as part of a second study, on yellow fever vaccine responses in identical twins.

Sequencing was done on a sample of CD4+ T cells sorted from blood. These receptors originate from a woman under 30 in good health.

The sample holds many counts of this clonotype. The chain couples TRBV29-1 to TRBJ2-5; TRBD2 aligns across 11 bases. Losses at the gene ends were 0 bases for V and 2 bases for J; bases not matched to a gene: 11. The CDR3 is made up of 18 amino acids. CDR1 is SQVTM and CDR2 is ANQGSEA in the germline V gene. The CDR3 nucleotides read TGCAGCGTTGAAGATCTCTTTACTAGCGGGGGAGAACAAGAGACCCAGTACTTC. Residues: CSVEDLFTSGGEQETQYF.

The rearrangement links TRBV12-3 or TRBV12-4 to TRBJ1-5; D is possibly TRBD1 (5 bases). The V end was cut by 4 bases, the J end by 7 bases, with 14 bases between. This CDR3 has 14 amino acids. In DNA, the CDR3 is TGTGCCAGCAGTTCGGGACCTTTGGAGCAGCCCCAGCATTTT. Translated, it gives CASSSGPLEQPQHF.

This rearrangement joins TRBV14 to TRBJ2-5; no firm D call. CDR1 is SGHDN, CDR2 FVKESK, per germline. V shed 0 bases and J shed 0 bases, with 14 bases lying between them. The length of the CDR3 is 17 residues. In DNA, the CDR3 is TGTGCCAGCAGCCAAGATATCGCGACATCGTACCAAGAGACCCAGTACTTC. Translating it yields CASSQDIATSYQETQYF.

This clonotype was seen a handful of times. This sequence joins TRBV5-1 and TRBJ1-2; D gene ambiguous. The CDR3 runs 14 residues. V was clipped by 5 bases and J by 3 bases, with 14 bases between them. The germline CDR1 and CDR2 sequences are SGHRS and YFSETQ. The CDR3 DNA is TGCGCCAGCAGTTTCGGCAACGCAGACTATGGCTACACCTTC. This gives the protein CASSFGNADYGYTF.

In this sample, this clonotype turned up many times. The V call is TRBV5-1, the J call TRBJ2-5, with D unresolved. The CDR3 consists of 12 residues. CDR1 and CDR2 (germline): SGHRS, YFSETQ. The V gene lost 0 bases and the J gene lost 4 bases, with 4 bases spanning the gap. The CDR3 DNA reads TGCGCCAGCAGCTTGGACGGAGAGACCCAGTACTTC. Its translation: CASSLDGETQYF.

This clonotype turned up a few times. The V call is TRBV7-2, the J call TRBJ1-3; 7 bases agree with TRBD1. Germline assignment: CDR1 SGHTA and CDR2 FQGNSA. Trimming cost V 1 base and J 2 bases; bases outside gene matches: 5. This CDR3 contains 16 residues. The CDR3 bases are TGTGCCAGCAGCTTAGAGGACAGGCAAACTGGAAACACCATATATTTT. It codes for CASSLEDRQTGNTIYF. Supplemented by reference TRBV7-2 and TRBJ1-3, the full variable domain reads GAGVSQSPSNKVTEKGKDVELRCDPISGHTALYWYRQSLGQGLEFLIYFQGNSAPDKSGLPSDRFSAERTGGSVSTLTIQRTQQEDSAVYLCASSLEDRQTGNTIYFGEGSWLTVV.

The CDR3 spells CASSSHRGRGNYGYTF. CDR3 in DNA: TGTGCCAGCAGTTCCCACAGGGGGCGAGGGAACTATGGCTACACCTTC. The rearrangement joins TRBV6-5 to TRBJ1-2, with 9 positions matching TRBD1. CDR3 length: 16 residues. With 4 bases clipped from V and 2 bases from J, the junction kept 8 bases outside the gene matches. CDR1 and CDR2 (germline): MNHEY, SVGAGI.

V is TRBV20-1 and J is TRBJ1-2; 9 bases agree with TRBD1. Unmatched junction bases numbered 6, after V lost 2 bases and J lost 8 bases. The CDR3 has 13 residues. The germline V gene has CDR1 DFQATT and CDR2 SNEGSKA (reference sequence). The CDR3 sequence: CSARFTGGEGYTF. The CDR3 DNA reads TGCAGTGCTAGATTTACAGGGGGCGAGGGCTACACCTTC.

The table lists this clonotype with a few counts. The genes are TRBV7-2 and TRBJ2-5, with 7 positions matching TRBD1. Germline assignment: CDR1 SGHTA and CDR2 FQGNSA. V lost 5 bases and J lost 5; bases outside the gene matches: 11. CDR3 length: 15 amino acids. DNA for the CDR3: TGTGCCAGCAGCCTTACCGGGACAGTGGCGGAGACCCAGTACTTC. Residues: CASSLTGTVAETQYF.

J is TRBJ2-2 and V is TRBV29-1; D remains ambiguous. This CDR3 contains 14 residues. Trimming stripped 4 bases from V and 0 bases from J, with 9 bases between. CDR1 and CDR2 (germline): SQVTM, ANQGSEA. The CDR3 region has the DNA TGCAGCGTTGTGGTTCCGACGAACACCGGGGAGCTGTTTTTT. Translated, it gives CSVVVPTNTGELFF.

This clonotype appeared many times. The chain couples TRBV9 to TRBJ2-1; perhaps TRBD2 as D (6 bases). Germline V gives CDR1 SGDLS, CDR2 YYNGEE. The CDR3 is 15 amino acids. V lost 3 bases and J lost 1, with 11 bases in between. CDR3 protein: CASSESGLSYNEQFF. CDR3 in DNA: TGTGCCAGCAGCGAGAGCGGGCTGTCCTACAATGAGCAGTTCTTC.

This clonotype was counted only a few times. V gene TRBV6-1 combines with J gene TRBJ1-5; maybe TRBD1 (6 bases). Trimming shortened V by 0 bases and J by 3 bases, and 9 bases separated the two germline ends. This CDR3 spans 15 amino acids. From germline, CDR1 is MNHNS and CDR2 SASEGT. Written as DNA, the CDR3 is TGTGCCAGCAGTGAAGCTGGGGGCTCCAATCAGCCCCAGCATTTT. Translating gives CASSEAGGSNQPQHF.

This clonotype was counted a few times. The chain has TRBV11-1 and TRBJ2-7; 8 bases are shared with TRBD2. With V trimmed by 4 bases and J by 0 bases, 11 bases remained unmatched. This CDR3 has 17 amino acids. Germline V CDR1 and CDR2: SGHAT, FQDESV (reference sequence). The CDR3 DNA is TGTGCCAGCAGCTCCAAACGGACTAGCTCGTACTCCTACGAGCAGTACTTC. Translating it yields CASSSKRTSSYSYEQYF.

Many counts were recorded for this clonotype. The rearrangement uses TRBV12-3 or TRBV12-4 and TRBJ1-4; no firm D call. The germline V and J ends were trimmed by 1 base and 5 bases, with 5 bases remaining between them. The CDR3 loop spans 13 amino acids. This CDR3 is CASSLGANEKLFF. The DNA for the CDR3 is TGTGCCAGCAGTTTAGGGGCGAATGAAAAACTGTTTTTT.

CDR3 protein: CASSYGPSSTDTQYF. CDR3 coding DNA: TGTGCCAGCAGTTACGGGCCAAGTAGCACAGATACGCAGTATTTT. The V gene is TRBV6-6, the J gene TRBJ2-3, with D unresolved. Trimming removed 2 bases at V and 0 bases at J, with 9 bases between. The CDR3 covers 15 residues. Germline CDR1 is MNHNY and CDR2 is SVGAGI (reference sequence).

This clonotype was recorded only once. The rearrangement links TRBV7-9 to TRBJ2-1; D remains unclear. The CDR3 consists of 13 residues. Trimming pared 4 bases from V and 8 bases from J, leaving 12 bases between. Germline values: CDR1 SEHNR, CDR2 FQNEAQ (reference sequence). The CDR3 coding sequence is TGTGCCAGCAGCTCGAGGCGGCAGGATGAGCAGTTCTTC. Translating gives CASSSRRQDEQFF.

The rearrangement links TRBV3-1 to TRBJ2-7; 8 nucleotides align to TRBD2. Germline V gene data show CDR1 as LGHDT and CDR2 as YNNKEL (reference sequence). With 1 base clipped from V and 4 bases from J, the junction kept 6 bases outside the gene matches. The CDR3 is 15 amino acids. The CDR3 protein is CASSQGSGGGYEQYV. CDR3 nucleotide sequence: TGTGCCAGCAGCCAAGGTTCGGGGGGGGGATACGAGCAGTACGTC.

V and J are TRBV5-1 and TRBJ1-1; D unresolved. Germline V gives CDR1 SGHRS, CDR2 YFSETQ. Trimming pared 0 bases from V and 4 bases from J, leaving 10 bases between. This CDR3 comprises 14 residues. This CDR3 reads CASSLGGVRTEAFF. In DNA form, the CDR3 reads TGCGCCAGCAGCTTGGGAGGCGTGCGCACTGAAGCTTTCTTT.

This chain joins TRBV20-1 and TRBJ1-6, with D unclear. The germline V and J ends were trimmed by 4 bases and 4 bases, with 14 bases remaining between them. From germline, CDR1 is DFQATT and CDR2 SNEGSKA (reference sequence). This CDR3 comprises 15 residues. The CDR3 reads CSANGSPTYNSPLHF. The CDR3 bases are TGCAGTGCTAACGGGTCCCCTACTTATAATTCACCCCTCCACTTT.

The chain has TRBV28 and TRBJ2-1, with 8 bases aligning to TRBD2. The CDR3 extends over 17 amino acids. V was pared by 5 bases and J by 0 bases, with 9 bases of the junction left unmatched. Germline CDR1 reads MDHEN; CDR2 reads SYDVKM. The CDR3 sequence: CASSLISGMSSYNEQFF. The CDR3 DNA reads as TGTGCCAGCAGTCTCATTAGCGGGATGAGCTCCTACAATGAGCAGTTCTTC. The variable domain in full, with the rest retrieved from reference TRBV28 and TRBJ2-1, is DVKVTQSSRYLVKRTGEKVFLECVQDMDHENMFWYRQDPGLGLRLIYFSYDVKMKEKGDIPEGYSVSREKKERFSLILESASTNQTSMYLCASSLISGMSSYNEQFFGPGTRLTVL.

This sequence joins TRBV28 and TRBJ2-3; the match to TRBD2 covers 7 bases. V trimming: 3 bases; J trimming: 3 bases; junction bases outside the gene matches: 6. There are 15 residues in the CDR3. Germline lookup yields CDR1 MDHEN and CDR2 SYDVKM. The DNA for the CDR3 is TGTGCCAGCAGTTTCGCGGGAGCGGGGACAGATACGCAGTATTTT. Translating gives CASSFAGAGTDTQYF.

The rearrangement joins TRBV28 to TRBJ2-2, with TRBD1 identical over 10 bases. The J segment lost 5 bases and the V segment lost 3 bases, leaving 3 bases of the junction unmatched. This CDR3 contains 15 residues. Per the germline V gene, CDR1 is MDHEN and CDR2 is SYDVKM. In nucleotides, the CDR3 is TGTGCCAGCAGTTTGACAGGGGGCGCTACCGGGGAGCTGTTTTTT. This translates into CASSLTGGATGELFF.

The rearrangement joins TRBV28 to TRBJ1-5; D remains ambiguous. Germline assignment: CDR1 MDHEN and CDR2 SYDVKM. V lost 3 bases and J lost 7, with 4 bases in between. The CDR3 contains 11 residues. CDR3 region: CASSFKQPQHF. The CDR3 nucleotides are TGTGCCAGCAGTTTTAAACAGCCCCAGCATTTT. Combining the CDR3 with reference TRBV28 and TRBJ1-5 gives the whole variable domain DVKVTQSSRYLVKRTGEKVFLECVQDMDHENMFWYRQDPGLGLRLIYFSYDVKMKEKGDIPEGYSVSREKKERFSLILESASTNQTSMYLCASSFKQPQHFGDGTRLSIL.

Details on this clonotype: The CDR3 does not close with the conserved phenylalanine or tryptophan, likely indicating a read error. The CDR3 here is CASSYDTEQFS. The CDR3 nucleotides are TGTGCCAGCAGTTACGATACTGAGCAGTTCTCC. The V and J genes are TRBV6-6 and TRBJ2-1; D not resolved. CDR1 is MNHNY, CDR2 SVGAGI, per germline (reference sequence). This CDR3 contains 11 residues. V lost 2 bases to trimming and J lost 9 bases, with 5 bases between them.

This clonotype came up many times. CDR3 region: CAIAGFQGAGGEQFF. Written as DNA, the CDR3 is TGTGCCATCGCCGGATTCCAGGGGGCGGGAGGTGAGCAGTTCTTC. This chain links TRBV10-3 with TRBJ2-1; D possibly uses TRBD1 or TRBD2 (8 bases each). CDR1 ENHRY and CDR2 SYGVKD come from the germline V gene. Trimming pared 8 bases from V and 9 bases from J, leaving 23 bases between. The CDR3 is made up of 15 amino acids.

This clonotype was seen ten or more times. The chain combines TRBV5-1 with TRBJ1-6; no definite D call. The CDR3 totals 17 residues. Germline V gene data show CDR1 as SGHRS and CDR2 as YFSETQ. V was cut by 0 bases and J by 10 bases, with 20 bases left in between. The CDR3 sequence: CASSLAFSEGLRSPLHF. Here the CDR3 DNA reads TGCGCCAGCAGCTTGGCCTTCTCGGAAGGGCTGAGATCACCCCTCCACTTT.

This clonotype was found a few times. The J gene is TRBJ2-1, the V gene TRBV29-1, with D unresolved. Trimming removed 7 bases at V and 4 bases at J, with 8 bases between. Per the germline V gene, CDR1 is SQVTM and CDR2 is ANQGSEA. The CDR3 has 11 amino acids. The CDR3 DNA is TGCAGCGGGAAGTTTTACAATGAGCAGTTCTTC. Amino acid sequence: CSGKFYNEQFF.

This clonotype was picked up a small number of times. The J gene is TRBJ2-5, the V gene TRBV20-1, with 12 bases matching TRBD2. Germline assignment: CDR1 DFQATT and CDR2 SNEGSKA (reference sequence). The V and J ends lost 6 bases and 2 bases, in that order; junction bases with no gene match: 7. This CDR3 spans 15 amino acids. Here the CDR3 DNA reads TGCAGTGCGGGTCTAGCGGGGGGGCTACAAGAGACCCAGTACTTC. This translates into CSAGLAGGLQETQYF.